The 27 T cell receptor beta chains below were found in one sample sequenced in a study of blood T cells in healthy people across ages. PCR was performed a second time for about 7 to 12 cycles using a sample-barcoded 5' primer and a J-beta primer mix. TCRdb itself ran the 5' RACE reads through MiXCR, one entry per CDR3 protein. The sample has approximately 1.5 million distinct CDR3 sequences, less than 45% seen once; the top ten hold about 4%. Sequenced material: blood. These receptors came from a woman aged 18-29 years in good health.

This clonotype was seen a few times. The genes are TRBV9 and TRBJ2-3, with TRBD2 identical over 9 bases. Germline V gene sequence: CDR1 SGDLS, CDR2 YYNGEE. CDR3 size: 16 residues. The V segment lost 3 bases and the J segment 6 bases; nucleotides outside the gene matches: 11. As DNA, the CDR3 is TGTGCCAGCAGCGGGGGCGGGGGGGCGAAGTTTGATACGCAGTATTTT. This sequence encodes CASSGGGGAKFDTQYF.

This chain joins TRBV2 and TRBJ2-7; 8 bases line up with TRBD2. V trimming: 4 bases; J trimming: 2 bases; junction bases outside the gene matches: 7. This CDR3 is built from 15 residues. CDR1 SNHLY and CDR2 FYNNEI come from the germline V gene. The CDR3 sequence: CASSVEAGATYEQYF. The CDR3 DNA sequence: TGTGCCAGCAGTGTGGAAGCGGGAGCCACCTACGAGCAGTACTTC.

The gene calls are TRBV12-3 or TRBV12-4 and TRBJ2-1; no firm D call. V dropped 3 bases and J dropped 2 bases, with 8 bases sitting between them. This CDR3 has 14 residues. CDR3 sequence reads: CASSLIGTYNEQFF. CDR3 bases: TGTGCCAGCAGTTTGATTGGGACCTACAATGAGCAGTTCTTC.

The sample holds a few counts of this clonotype. The chain is built from TRBV15 and TRBJ1-2; no clear D gene. This CDR3 contains 13 residues. Germline-derived CDR1 and CDR2 are LNHNV and YYDKDF (reference sequence). Trimming stripped 2 bases from V and 2 bases from J, with 6 bases between. CDR3 sequence: CATSRSQNYGYTF. The CDR3 DNA is TGTGCCACCAGCAGAAGTCAGAACTATGGCTACACCTTC.

The chain employs TRBV4-3 and TRBJ1-6; unclear D gene. The V end was cut by 0 bases, the J end by 9 bases, with 12 bases between. The V gene's germline CDR1 is LGHNA and CDR2 YSLEER. There are 15 residues in the CDR3. CDR3 amino acids: CASSQEGFFASPLHF. CDR3 bases: TGCGCCAGCAGCCAAGAGGGATTTTTTGCTTCACCCCTCCACTTT.

This clonotype turned up a few times. V usage is TRBV12-3 or TRBV12-4 and J usage is TRBJ2-5, with 7 bases fitting TRBD2. This CDR3 spans 15 amino acids. The trim removed 7 bases at V and 5 bases at J, leaving 13 bases unmatched. This chain's CDR3 is CASTLGQRGGETQYF. CDR3 DNA sequence: TGTGCCAGCACCTTGGGGCAAAGGGGAGGGGAGACCCAGTACTTC.

The chain joins TRBV10-2 to TRBJ1-5; D may be TRBD1 (5 bases). V shed 2 bases and J shed 10 bases, with 15 bases lying between them. The CDR3 is 14 residues long. Germline CDR1 and CDR2: WSHSY and SAAADI. CDR3 sequence: CASSEGREWRPQHF. CDR3 bases: TGCGCCAGCAGTGAGGGCAGGGAGTGGCGTCCCCAGCATTTT.

The chain combines TRBV18 with TRBJ2-3; D may be TRBD1 (5 bases). Per the germline V gene, CDR1 is KGHSH and CDR2 is LQKENI. Trimming pared 0 bases from V and 5 bases from J, leaving 12 bases between. This CDR3 region has 15 residues. The CDR3 region is CASSPPLGREDTQYF. CDR3 DNA sequence: TGTGCCAGCTCACCACCGCTGGGCAGGGAAGATACGCAGTATTTT.

J is TRBJ1-5 and V is TRBV7-2; D gene unclear. Between the trimmed V and J ends, which lost 2 bases and 7 bases, there was a span of 12 bases. The CDR3 totals 14 residues. Germline assignment: CDR1 SGHTA and CDR2 FQGNSA. CDR3 coding DNA: TGTGCCAGCAGCTTACGCGCGCAGGAGCAGCCCCAGCATTTT. Encoded protein: CASSLRAQEQPQHF.

The rearrangement uses TRBV27 and TRBJ2-7; no reliable D call. CDR3 size: 13 residues. CDR1 is MNHEY and CDR2 is SMNVEV in the germline V gene (reference sequence). Trimming cost V 5 bases and J 3 bases, with 11 bases left between them. The CDR3 is CASSVGKLYEQYF. The CDR3 region has the DNA TGTGCCAGCAGTGTCGGAAAACTCTACGAGCAGTACTTC.

V usage is TRBV30 and J usage is TRBJ1-5; D call uncertain. Trimming left V 3 bases short and J 0 bases short, with 6 bases between. This CDR3 region has 13 residues. Germline V CDR1 and CDR2: GTSNPN, SVGIG (reference sequence). CDR3 sequence: CAWSDYSNQPQHF. CDR3 coding DNA: TGTGCCTGGAGCGATTATAGCAATCAGCCCCAGCATTTT.

This clonotype was picked up a small number of times. The gene calls are TRBV20-1 and TRBJ2-7; D is undetermined. This CDR3 is 12 amino acids long. The V gene lost 3 bases and the J gene lost 0 bases, with 6 bases spanning the gap. Germline loops: CDR1 DFQATT, CDR2 SNEGSKA (reference sequence). DNA for the CDR3: TGCAGTGCTAGTGCAACCTCCTACGAGCAGTACTTC. Translated: CSASATSYEQYF.

This clonotype appeared a few times. J is TRBJ2-3 and V is TRBV4-3; D is possibly TRBD1 or TRBD2 (6 bases each). The V end lost 0 bases, the J end lost 7 bases, and 23 bases lay between the germline ends. The CDR3 loop spans 18 amino acids. CDR1 is LGHNA, CDR2 YSLEER, per germline. CDR3 loop: CASSQEEGLVSWGHTQYF. DNA for the CDR3: TGCGCCAGCAGCCAAGAAGAGGGACTTGTTAGTTGGGGGCATACGCAGTATTTT.

This clonotype was seen a handful of times. The rearrangement joins TRBV15 to TRBJ2-1; 7 nucleotides match TRBD1. The germline CDR1 and CDR2 sequences are LNHNV and YYDKDF (reference sequence). Trimming took 0 bases from V and 4 from J; bases not matched to a gene: 3. The CDR3 consists of 15 residues. Here the CDR3 DNA reads TGTGCCACCAGCAGAGAGGGGACAGTTTACAATGAGCAGTTCTTC. Encoded protein: CATSREGTVYNEQFF. Full variable domain (remainder filled in from reference TRBV15 and TRBJ2-1): DAMVIQNPRYQVTQFGKPVTLSCSQTLNHNVMYWYQQKSSQAPKLLFHYYDKDFNNEADTPDNFQSRRPNTSFCFLDIRSPGLGDTAMYLCATSREGTVYNEQFFGPGTRLTVL.

This chain links TRBV29-1 with TRBJ1-5, with a possible D match to TRBD1 (5 bases). V shed 6 bases and J shed 0 bases, with 15 bases lying between them. The CDR3 contains 15 residues. Per the germline V gene, CDR1 is SQVTM and CDR2 is ANQGSEA. The CDR3 bases are TGCAGCGTGGGCTGGGGCAGCGATAGCAATCAGCCCCAGCATTTT. The encoded protein is CSVGWGSDSNQPQHF. Full variable domain (rest looked up from reference TRBV29-1 and TRBJ1-5): SAVISQKPSRDICQRGTSLTIQCQVDSQVTMMFWYRQQPGQSLTLIATANQGSEATYESGFVIDKFPISRPNLTFSTLTVSNMSPEDSSIYLCSVGWGSDSNQPQHFGDGTRLSIL.

The chain carries TRBV5-4 and TRBJ2-3; D is ambiguous. Per the germline V gene, CDR1 is SGHNT and CDR2 is YYREEE (reference sequence). The CDR3 is 15 amino acids. V dropped 4 bases and J dropped 5 bases, with 17 bases sitting between them. DNA of the CDR3: TGTGCCAGCAGCGCCGCCCCGGCAGTCGGAGATACGCAGTATTTT. This gives the protein CASSAAPAVGDTQYF.

The chain uses TRBV5-1 and TRBJ2-1; D unresolved. Germline V gene sequence: CDR1 SGHRS, CDR2 YFSETQ. V lost 10 bases, J lost 5 bases, and 19 bases lay in between. The CDR3 has 14 amino acids. The CDR3 DNA reads TGCGCCCCAGACCCGTGGACGACGGACAATGAGCAGTTCTTC. It codes for CAPDPWTTDNEQFF.

This clonotype was picked up a small number of times. This chain links TRBV14 with TRBJ1-5, with 8 bases aligning to TRBD1. This CDR3 has 17 residues. The V gene's germline CDR1 is SGHDN and CDR2 FVKESK. The ends lost 6 bases at V and 0 bases at J; junction bases unmatched: 10. The CDR3 DNA is TGTGCCAGCAGGTTCCAGGGGGCAATTGGTAGCAATCAGCCCCAGCATTTT. This sequence encodes CASRFQGAIGSNQPQHF.

This clonotype turned up a few times. V is TRBV7-2 and J is TRBJ2-7; TRBD2 matches at 10 bases. The CDR3 extends over 15 amino acids. Germline CDR1 is SGHTA and CDR2 is FQGNSA. Trimming removed 4 bases from V and 7 bases from J; junction bases left unmatched: 10. Written as DNA, the CDR3 is TGTGCCAGCAGCTGGGGTAGCGGGGGGATAAATGAGCAGTACTTC. This translates into CASSWGSGGINEQYF.

The chain couples TRBV2 to TRBJ1-6; D unclear. Per the germline V gene, CDR1 is SNHLY and CDR2 is FYNNEI. The V and J ends lost 7 bases and 3 bases respectively, with 10 bases between them. The CDR3 covers 14 residues. DNA of the CDR3: TGTGCCAGCAAGGACCGCCACTATAATTCACCCCTCCACTTT. Translating gives CASKDRHYNSPLHF.

This rearrangement joins TRBV6-1 to TRBJ2-2; 8 bases are a match to TRBD1. Germline V gene lookup returns CDR1 MNHNS and CDR2 SASEGT. Trimming at V came to 6 bases and at J to 6 bases, leaving 9 bases not matched to a gene. CDR3 size: 15 residues. The CDR3 protein is CASRPDRGRSGELFF. CDR3 DNA: TGTGCCAGCAGACCTGACAGGGGCAGGTCCGGGGAGCTGTTTTTT.

With regard to this clonotype: Since no conserved phenylalanine or tryptophan closes the CDR3, a read error is the likely cause. This rearrangement joins TRBV12-3 or TRBV12-4 to TRBJ2-3; 7 positions agree with TRBD1. The junction had 8 bases not matched to a gene; V was cut back by 11 bases and J by 3 bases. This CDR3 has 13 amino acids. The CDR3 is CASRGQWTDTQYS. The CDR3 nucleotides read TGTGCCTCTAGGGGACAGTGGACAGATACGCAGTATTCT.

The chain recombines TRBV7-9 with TRBJ2-1; possible D gene TRBD2, 5 bases. The CDR3 has 13 residues. V shed 4 bases and J shed 14 bases, with 18 bases lying between them. CDR1 SEHNR and CDR2 FQNEAQ come from the germline V gene (reference sequence). The DNA of the CDR3 is TGTGCCAGCAGCTCACATAGCGACCCCACGGAGTTCTTC. Amino acid sequence: CASSSHSDPTEFF. Complete variable domain (other parts from reference TRBV7-9 and TRBJ2-1): DTGVSQNPRHKITKRGQNVTFRCDPISEHNRLYWYRQTLGQGPEFLTYFQNEAQLEKSRLLSDRFSAERPKGSFSTLEIQRTEQGDSAMYLCASSSHSDPTEFFGPGTRLTVL.

This rearrangement joins TRBV27 to TRBJ2-7; TRBD2 matches 7 bases. This CDR3 spans 16 amino acids. Germline V gene data show CDR1 as MNHEY and CDR2 as SMNVEV (reference sequence). The trim removed 3 bases at V and 4 bases at J, leaving 12 bases unmatched. In nucleotides, the CDR3 is TGTGCCAGCAGTTTGGTCGGTACTAGCGACCGATACGAGCAGTACTTC. Its protein is CASSLVGTSDRYEQYF.

This clonotype showed up just once. The chain carries TRBV12-3 or TRBV12-4 and TRBJ1-4; D possibly corresponds to TRBD1 (6 bases). This CDR3 has 14 residues. Trimming pared 7 bases from V and 3 bases from J, leaving 12 bases between. The chain's CDR3 is CASTTGWANEKLFF. The DNA for the CDR3 is TGTGCCAGCACCACAGGGTGGGCTAATGAAAAACTGTTTTTT.

Concerning this clonotype: Just one base apart from a much larger clone, this may be a read error. J is TRBJ2-3 and V is TRBV12-3 or TRBV12-4; D is ambiguous. The CDR3 consists of 14 residues. Deletions cut 5 bases from V and 2 bases from J, with 11 bases between. CDR3 coding DNA: TGTGCCAGCAGTGTAGTAGGGTACACAGATACGCAGTATTTT. It codes for CASSVVGYTDTQYF.

The chain is built from TRBV7-2 and TRBJ2-1, with TRBD2 as a possible D gene (5 bases). Trimming removed 8 bases from V and 9 bases from J, with 8 bases in between. The germline V gene has CDR1 SGHTA and CDR2 FQGNSA. The CDR3 consists of 10 residues. The CDR3 DNA reads as TGTGCCAGCGGGAGCGGTGAGCAGTTCTTC. It is translated as CASGSGEQFF.